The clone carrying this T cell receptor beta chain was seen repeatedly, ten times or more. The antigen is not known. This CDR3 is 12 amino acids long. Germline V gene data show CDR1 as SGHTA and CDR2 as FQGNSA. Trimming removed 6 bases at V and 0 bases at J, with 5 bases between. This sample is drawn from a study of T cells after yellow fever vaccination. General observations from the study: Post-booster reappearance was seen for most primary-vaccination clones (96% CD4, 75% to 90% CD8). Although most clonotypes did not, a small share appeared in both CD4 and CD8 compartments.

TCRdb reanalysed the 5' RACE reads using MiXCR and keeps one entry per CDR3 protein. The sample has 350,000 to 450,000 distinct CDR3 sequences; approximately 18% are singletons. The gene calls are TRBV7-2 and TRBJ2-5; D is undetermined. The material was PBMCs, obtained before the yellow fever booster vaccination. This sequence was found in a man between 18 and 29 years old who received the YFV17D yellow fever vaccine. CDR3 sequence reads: CASSAYQETQYF. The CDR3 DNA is TGTGCCAGCAGTGCGTACCAAGAGACCCAGTACTTC.